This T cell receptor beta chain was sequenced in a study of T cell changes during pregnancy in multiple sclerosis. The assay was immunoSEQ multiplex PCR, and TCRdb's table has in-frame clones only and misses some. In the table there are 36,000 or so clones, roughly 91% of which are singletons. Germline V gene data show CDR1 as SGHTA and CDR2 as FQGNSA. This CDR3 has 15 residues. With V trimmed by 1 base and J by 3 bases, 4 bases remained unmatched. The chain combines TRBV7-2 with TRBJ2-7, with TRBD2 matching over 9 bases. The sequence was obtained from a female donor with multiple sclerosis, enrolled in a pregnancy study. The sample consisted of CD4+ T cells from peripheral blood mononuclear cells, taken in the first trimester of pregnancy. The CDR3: CASSLGASGVYEQYF. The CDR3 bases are TGTGCCAGCAGCTTAGGAGCTAGCGGGGTCTACGAGCAGTACTTC.